Described below is a single T cell receptor (beta chain) sequence and its context. What it recognizes is unknown. The CDR3 consists of 19 residues. V was clipped by 0 bases and J by 0 bases, with 18 bases between them. The V gene's germline CDR1 is MRHNA and CDR2 SNTAGT. Naive CD8 cells comprised CD45RO-negative, CCR7-positively selected cells, excluding terminally differentiated effector memory CD45RA+ cells. The sample is drawn from a study of shared clonotypes between healthy human individuals. Study outcomes and limitations: Compared with memory subsets, naive subsets generally had larger estimated richness. Sequencing depth was a factor that was expected to affect clonotype sharing among donors.

Generated by immunoSEQ multiplex PCR, the TCRdb table keeps only in-frame clones and is missing some. The repertoire holds some 740,000 clones, around 92% seen once, with around 24% in the top ten. The V and J genes are TRBV6-4 and TRBJ2-4; D may match TRBD1 or TRBD2 (5 bases each). The receptor was derived from a man aged 25 to 40 in good health. Sequenced input: naive CD8+ T cells sorted from blood. The DNA of the CDR3 is TGTGCCAGCAGTGACTCGATTCTCTGGGGGATTATAGCCAAAAACATTCAGTACTTC. This sequence encodes CASSDSILWGIIAKNIQYF.